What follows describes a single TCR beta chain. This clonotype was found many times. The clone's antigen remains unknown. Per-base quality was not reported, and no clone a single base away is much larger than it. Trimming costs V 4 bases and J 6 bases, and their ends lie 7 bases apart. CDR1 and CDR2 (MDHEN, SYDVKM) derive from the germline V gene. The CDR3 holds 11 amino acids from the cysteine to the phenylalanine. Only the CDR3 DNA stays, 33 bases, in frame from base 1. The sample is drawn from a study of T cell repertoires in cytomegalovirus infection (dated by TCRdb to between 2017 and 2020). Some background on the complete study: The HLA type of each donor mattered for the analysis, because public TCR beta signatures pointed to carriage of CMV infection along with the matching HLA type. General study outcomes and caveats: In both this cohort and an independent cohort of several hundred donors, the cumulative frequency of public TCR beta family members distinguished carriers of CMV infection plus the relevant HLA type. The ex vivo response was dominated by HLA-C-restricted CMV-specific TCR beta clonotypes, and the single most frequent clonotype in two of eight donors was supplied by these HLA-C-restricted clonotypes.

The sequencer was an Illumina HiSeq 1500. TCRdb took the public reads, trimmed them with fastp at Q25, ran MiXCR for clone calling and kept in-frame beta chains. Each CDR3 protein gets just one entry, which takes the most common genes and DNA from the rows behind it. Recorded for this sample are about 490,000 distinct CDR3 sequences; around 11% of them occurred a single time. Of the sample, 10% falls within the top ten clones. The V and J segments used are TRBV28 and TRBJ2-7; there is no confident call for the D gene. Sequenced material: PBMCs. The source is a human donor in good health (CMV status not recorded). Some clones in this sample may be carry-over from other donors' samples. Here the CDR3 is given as CASSSGFEQYF. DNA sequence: TGTGCCAGCAGTTCGGGTTTCGAGCAGTACTTC.